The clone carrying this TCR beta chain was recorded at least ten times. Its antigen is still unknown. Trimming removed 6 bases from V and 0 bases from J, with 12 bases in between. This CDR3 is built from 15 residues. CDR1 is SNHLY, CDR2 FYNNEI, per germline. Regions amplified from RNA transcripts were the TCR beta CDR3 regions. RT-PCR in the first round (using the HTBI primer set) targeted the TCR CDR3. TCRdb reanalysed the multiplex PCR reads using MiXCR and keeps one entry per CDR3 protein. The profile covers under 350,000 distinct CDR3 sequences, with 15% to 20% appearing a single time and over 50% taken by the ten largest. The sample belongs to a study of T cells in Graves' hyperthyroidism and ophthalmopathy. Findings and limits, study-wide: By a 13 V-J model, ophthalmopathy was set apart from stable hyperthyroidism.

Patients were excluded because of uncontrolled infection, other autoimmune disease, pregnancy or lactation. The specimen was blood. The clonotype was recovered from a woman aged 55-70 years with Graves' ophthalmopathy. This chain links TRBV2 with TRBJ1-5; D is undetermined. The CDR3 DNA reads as TGTGCCAGCAGGGAGGAAAGAGTTAGCAATCAGCCCCAGCATTTT. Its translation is CASREERVSNQPQHF.